This T cell receptor beta chain derives from a study of cytomegalovirus exposure and HLA in healthy donors. Amplification used 60 Vbeta primers and 13 Jbeta primers. TCRdb's table, derived via immunoSEQ multiplex PCR, lists solely in-frame clones and lacks some. The profile covers about 120,000 clones, with 81% appearing a single time and 2% to 2.5% taken by the ten largest. CDR1 and CDR2 from the germline V gene are WNHNN and SYGVQD (reference sequence). The CDR3 spans 15 residues. The V and J ends lost 7 bases and 0 bases respectively, with 12 bases between them. This sequence originates from a woman aged 40 to 50 in good health and CMV-seronegative. The gene calls are TRBV10-1 and TRBJ2-2, with TRBD2 as a possible D gene (6 bases). The sample was PBMCs. The CDR3 sequence is CASKIAETNTGELFF. The CDR3 coding sequence is TGCGCCAGCAAGATAGCGGAGACGAACACCGGGGAGCTGTTTTTT.